These T cell receptor beta chains were read from a single sample in a study of T cell responses to AZD1222 COVID-19 vaccine. TCRdb keeps only in-frame clones here, not all; method: immunoSEQ multiplex PCR. The sample consists of more than 110,000 clones, more than 90% of them appearing once. Sample: peripheral blood, taken on day 0 of AZD1222 vaccination. All receptors come from an adult in good health. Each CDR3 is given with its conserved first and last residue. The D gene is left open where the match is weak. Rows give clone size only sometimes, using once, few, many, or a class for an expanded clone.

clone size: .
D gene: .
V gene: TRBV7-9
J gene: TRBJ1-2
CDR3 length: 14
CDR3 protein: CASTAGQVPARYTF
CDR3 DNA: TGTGCCAGCACCGCGGGACAAGTGCCAGCTCGCTACACCTTC

clone size: .
D gene: .
V gene: TRBV29-1
J gene: TRBJ2-1
CDR3 length: 13
CDR3 protein: CSVEASSYNEQFF
CDR3 DNA: TGCAGCGTTGAGGCTAGCTCCTACAATGAGCAGTTCTTC

clone size: few
D gene: .
V gene: TRBV20-1
J gene: TRBJ1-5
CDR3 length: 12
CDR3 protein: CSASSGNQPQHF
CDR3 DNA: TGCAGTGCTAGTTCGGGGAATCAGCCCCAGCATTTT

clone size: .
D gene: .
V gene: TRBV29-1
J gene: TRBJ1-1
CDR3 length: 12
CDR3 protein: CSVEIGNTEAFF
CDR3 DNA: TGCAGCGTTGAAATCGGCAACACTGAAGCTTTCTTT

clone size: .
D gene: .
V gene: TRBV28
J gene: TRBJ2-2
CDR3 length: 13
CDR3 protein: CASTAGATGELFF
CDR3 DNA: TGTGCCAGCACCGCGGGGGCTACCGGGGAGCTGTTTTTT

clone size: few
D gene: .
V gene: TRBV29-1
J gene: TRBJ1-2
CDR3 length: 12
CDR3 protein: CSVEVYRVGYTF
CDR3 DNA: TGCAGCGTTGAAGTTTACAGGGTTGGCTACACCTTC

clone size: .
D gene: .
V gene: TRBV23-1
J gene: TRBJ2-7
CDR3 length: 14
CDR3 protein: CASSQSKDSYEQYF
CDR3 DNA: TGCGCCAGCAGTCAATCAAAGGACTCCTACGAGCAGTACTTC

clone size: .
D gene: .
V gene: TRBV6-1
J gene: TRBJ1-1
CDR3 length: 11
CDR3 protein: CASSDTGEAFF
CDR3 DNA: TGTGCCAGCAGTGACACAGGAGAAGCTTTCTTT

clone size: .
D gene: TRBD2
V gene: TRBV7-9
J gene: TRBJ2-1
CDR3 length: 16
CDR3 protein: CAGGLAGGSSYNEQFF
CDR3 DNA: TGTGCCGGGGGACTAGCGGGAGGGAGCTCCTACAATGAGCAGTTCTTC

clone size: once
D gene: TRBD1
V gene: TRBV6-5
J gene: TRBJ1-4
CDR3 length: 15
CDR3 protein: CASSYSGQGYEKLFF
CDR3 DNA: TGTGCCAGCAGTTACTCCGGACAGGGGTACGAAAAACTGTTTTTT